The 9 T cell receptor beta chains in this list originate from one sample, sequenced in a study of cytomegalovirus exposure and HLA in healthy donors. Profiled with immunoSEQ multiplex PCR; TCRdb holds only in-frame clones, not every one. In the table there are some 170,000 clones, 86% of which are singletons. Sequenced sample: PBMCs. The origin of the receptors is a man aged 25-45 years in good health and CMV-seropositive.

V is TRBV19 and J is TRBJ2-2; D is unclear. The V end was cut by 3 bases, the J end by 5 bases, with 7 bases between. The CDR3 is 13 amino acids. From germline, CDR1 is LNHDA and CDR2 SQIVND (reference sequence). CDR3 coding DNA: TGTGCCAGTAGTATTCAGACAACCGGGGAGCTGTTTTTT. Translating it yields CASSIQTTGELFF.

The rearrangement joins TRBV18 to TRBJ1-4; possible D gene TRBD1, 5 bases. V was cut by 3 bases and J by 7 bases, with 18 bases left in between. This CDR3 is built from 16 residues. Germline V CDR1 and CDR2: KGHSH, LQKENI. In DNA form, the CDR3 reads TGTGCCAGCTCACCTAGGAGGGGTGGCGGTAGTGAAAAACTGTTTTTT. It is translated as CASSPRRGGGSEKLFF.

This chain links TRBV6-5 with TRBJ2-2, with a tentative D call TRBD2 (6 bases). Per germline, CDR1 MNHEY and CDR2 SVGAGI. This CDR3 comprises 13 residues. Trimming left V 6 bases short and J 6 bases short, with 11 bases between. CDR3 loop: CASRGLSSGELFF. Here the CDR3 DNA reads TGTGCCAGCAGGGGACTGTCTTCCGGGGAGCTGTTTTTT.

V usage is TRBV7-2 and J usage is TRBJ1-2; TRBD1 aligns across 11 bases. Germline assignment: CDR1 SGHTA and CDR2 FQGNSA. The V segment lost 1 base and the J segment 4 bases; nucleotides outside the gene matches: 2. The CDR3 has 15 residues. The CDR3 DNA reads as TGTGCCAGCAGCTTAGAGGGACAGGGGGGCTATGGCTACACCTTC. Protein sequence: CASSLEGQGGYGYTF.

The V and J genes are TRBV7-3 and TRBJ2-1, with a tentative D call TRBD2 (5 bases). Trimming shortened V by 3 bases and J by 5 bases, and 14 bases separated the two germline ends. Germline CDR1 reads SGHTA; CDR2 reads FQGTGA. This CDR3 is 15 amino acids long. CDR3 sequence reads: CASSFVPTSNNEQFF. The CDR3 DNA is TGTGCCAGCAGCTTCGTACCTACTAGTAACAATGAGCAGTTCTTC. The full variable domain, in which reference TRBV7-3 and TRBJ2-1 provide the parts outside the CDR3, is GAGVSQTPSNKVTEKGKYVELRCDPISGHTALYWYRQSLGQGPEFLIYFQGTGAADDSGLPNDRFFAVRPEGSVSTLKIQRTERGDSAVYLCASSFVPTSNNEQFFGPGTRLTVL.

The CDR3 nucleotides are TGCGCCAGCAGCCAAGATCGGGGGACAGTTGGCGGCTACACCTTC. It is translated as CASSQDRGTVGGYTF. This chain connects TRBV4-1 to TRBJ1-2; 7 nucleotides line up with TRBD1. J gave up 8 bases and V 0 bases, and 9 bases lay outside the gene matches. The CDR3 totals 15 residues. The germline V gene has CDR1 MGHRA and CDR2 YSYEKL.

The chain combines TRBV4-3 with TRBJ2-7; D remains unclear. The V end was cut by 0 bases, the J end by 1 base, with 13 bases between. The CDR3 spans 16 residues. The germline V gene has CDR1 LGHNA and CDR2 YSLEER. CDR3 amino acids: CASSQDFPQRSYEQYF. DNA of the CDR3: TGCGCCAGCAGCCAAGATTTCCCCCAAAGGTCCTACGAGCAGTACTTC.

The chain recombines TRBV28 with TRBJ2-1, with no clear D. Per germline, CDR1 MDHEN and CDR2 SYDVKM. Deletions cut 3 bases from V and 10 bases from J, with 10 bases between. The CDR3 spans 12 residues. CDR3 nucleotides: TGTGCCAGCAGTTTTACGACCCAGGAGCAGTTCTTC. Its translation is CASSFTTQEQFF.

DNA for the CDR3: TGTGCCTGGAGTGTAAGTCACTTTAGCAATCAGCCCCAGCATTTT. Protein product: CAWSVSHFSNQPQHF. The chain combines TRBV30 with TRBJ1-5; D is unresolved. CDR1 is GTSNPN and CDR2 is SVGIG in the germline V gene (reference sequence). V was shortened by 0 bases and J by 0 bases, with 9 bases between the two germline ends. This CDR3 contains 15 residues.